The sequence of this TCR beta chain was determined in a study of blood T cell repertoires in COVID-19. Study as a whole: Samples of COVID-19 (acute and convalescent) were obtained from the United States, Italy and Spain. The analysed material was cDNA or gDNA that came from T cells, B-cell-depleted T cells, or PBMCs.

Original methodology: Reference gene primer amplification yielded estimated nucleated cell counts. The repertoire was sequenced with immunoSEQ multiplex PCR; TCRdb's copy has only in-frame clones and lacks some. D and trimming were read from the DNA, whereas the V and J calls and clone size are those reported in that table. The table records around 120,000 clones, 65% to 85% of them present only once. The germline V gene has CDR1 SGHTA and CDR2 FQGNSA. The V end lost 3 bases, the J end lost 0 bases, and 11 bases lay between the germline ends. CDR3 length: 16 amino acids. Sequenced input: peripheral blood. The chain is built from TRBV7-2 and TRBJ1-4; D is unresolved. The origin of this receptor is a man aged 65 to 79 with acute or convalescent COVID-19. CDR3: CASSLFFRPTNEKLFF. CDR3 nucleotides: TGTGCCAGCAGCTTGTTTTTCAGGCCAACTAATGAAAAACTGTTTTTT. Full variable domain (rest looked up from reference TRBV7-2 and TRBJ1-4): GAGVSQSPSNKVTEKGKDVELRCDPISGHTALYWYRQSLGQGLEFLIYFQGNSAPDKSGLPSDRFSAERTGGSVSTLTIQRTQQEDSAVYLCASSLFFRPTNEKLFFGSGTQLSVL.